The rows below give T cell receptor beta chains drawn from one sample of a study of CD8 T cells in Susac syndrome. From the immunoSEQ multiplex PCR reads, TCRdb called clonotypes with MiXCR, one entry per CDR3 protein. This sample has around 71,000 distinct CDR3 sequences, with just over 90% found just once. The sample was CD4+ T cells from PBMCs. Receptors originate from a human donor with Susac syndrome. Both conserved end residues are part of each CDR3. Fields, in order: clone size, V gene, J gene, D gene, CDR3 DNA, CDR3 protein. A D gene is named only where the DNA matches it firmly. Only some rows state a clone size, as once, few, many or a class for expanded clones.

-	TRBV7-9	TRBJ2-7	-	TGTGCCAGCAGCCCCTTCGGCGTGGGCGAGCAGTACTTC	CASSPFGVGEQYF
-	TRBV29-1	TRBJ2-7	TRBD1	TGCAGCGTTGAGGGAGGGGCGACAGGGGGCCCCTACGAGCAGTACTTC	CSVEGGATGGPYEQYF
-	TRBV7-3	TRBJ2-5	-	TGTGCCAGCAGCTTGGACAACGCCGGTGAGACCCAGTACTTC	CASSLDNAGETQYF
-	TRBV13	TRBJ2-5	-	TGTGCCAGCAGCTCCAATTACAGGGGAGGGGGTGAGGAGACCCAGTACTTC	CASSSNYRGGGEETQYF
-	TRBV15	TRBJ2-7	-	TGTGCCACCAGCAGAGGACTTAGGGCAGTAGACTCCTACGAGCAGTACTTC	CATSRGLRAVDSYEQYF
once	TRBV25-1	TRBJ1-2	-	TGTGCCAGCAGTGAATATAGCCCCCTCAACAACTATGGCTACACCTTC	CASSEYSPLNNYGYTF
-	TRBV20-1	TRBJ1-5	-	TGCAGTGCAGGAGGCAGAGGTGCCAATCAGCCCCAGCATTTT	CSAGGRGANQPQHF
-	TRBV7-3	TRBJ1-2	TRBD1	TGTGCCAGCAGATCCGGGACAGGGACCTATGGCTACACCTTC	CASRSGTGTYGYTF
-	TRBV13	TRBJ2-1	-	TGTGCCAGCAGCTTCTACACGGGATGTCTCTTC	CASSFYTGCLF
once	TRBV20-1	TRBJ2-2	-	TGCAGTGCTAGAGATGTAGGGGCCGACACCGGGGAGCTGTTTTTT	CSARDVGADTGELFF
-	TRBV19	TRBJ1-1	-	TGTGCCAGTAGCCTTGGGACCGCTCCCAGGAAAGCTTTCTTT	CASSLGTAPRKAFF
-	TRBV5-1	TRBJ1-5	-	TGCGCCAGCAGCTTTGGAACGGCCTCTAATCAGCCCCAGCATTTT	CASSFGTASNQPQHF
-	TRBV28	TRBJ1-2	-	TGTGCCAGCAGTTTAATACAGACCTCTAACTATGGCTACACCTTC	CASSLIQTSNYGYTF
-	TRBV20-1	TRBJ1-2	TRBD1	TGCAGTGCTAGAGCAGACAGGGGGGTCGGCGGCTACACCTTC	CSARADRGVGGYTF
-	TRBV9	TRBJ1-3	-	TGTGCCAGCAGCCCTCCAGGGTTGTTCTCTGGAAACACCATATATTTT	CASSPPGLFSGNTIYF
-	TRBV7-6	TRBJ2-3	-	TGTGCCAGCAGCCCAATCACTAGCCGCACAGATACGCAGTATTTT	CASSPITSRTDTQYF
-	TRBV18	TRBJ2-7	TRBD1	TGTGCCAGCTCACCGGGACAGGGGACTTCCTACGAGCAGTACTTC	CASSPGQGTSYEQYF
-	TRBV29-1	TRBJ1-4	-	TGCAGCGTTGTATCTGGGACTAATGAAAAACTGTTTTTT	CSVVSGTNEKLFF
once	TRBV20-1	TRBJ1-5	-	TGCAGTGCCCATCCGGTTGAAGGGCCCCAGCATTTT	CSAHPVEGPQHF
-	TRBV18	TRBJ2-5	TRBD1	TGTGCCAGCTCTTGGACAGGTTTCCAAGAGACCCAGTACTTC	CASSWTGFQETQYF
-	TRBV5-1	TRBJ2-3	TRBD1	TGCGCCAGCAGCTGGGACAGGAACACAGATACGCAGTATTTT	CASSWDRNTDTQYF
-	TRBV30	TRBJ1-1	-	TGTGCCTGGAGTAAAAGGGGTGGAAGTACTGAAGCTTTCTTT	CAWSKRGGSTEAFF